This T cell receptor (beta chain) was retrieved from a study of OX40 agonist ivuxolimab in advanced cancers. Clones were sequenced by immunoSEQ multiplex PCR, and TCRdb holds only the in-frame ones, with some missing. The sample includes about 50,000 clones, 80% to 85% of them seen just once. This sequence originates from an adult with an advanced solid tumor such as melanoma, head and neck, liver or kidney cancer. This specimen was CD4+ or CD8+ T cells sorted from blood, taken in a trial of the OX40 agonist ivuxolimab.

The CDR3 DNA follows: TGCGCCAGCAGCCAAACTAGGACACGGGGCCCTCACGAGCAGTACTTC. Amino acids: CASSQTRTRGPHEQYF. The chain links TRBV4-1 to TRBJ2-7, with D possibly called TRBD1 or TRBD2 (5 bases each). V gave up 2 bases and J gave up 5 bases, with 19 bases separating them. This CDR3 region has 16 residues. Germline V lookup: CDR1 MGHRA, CDR2 YSYEKL.